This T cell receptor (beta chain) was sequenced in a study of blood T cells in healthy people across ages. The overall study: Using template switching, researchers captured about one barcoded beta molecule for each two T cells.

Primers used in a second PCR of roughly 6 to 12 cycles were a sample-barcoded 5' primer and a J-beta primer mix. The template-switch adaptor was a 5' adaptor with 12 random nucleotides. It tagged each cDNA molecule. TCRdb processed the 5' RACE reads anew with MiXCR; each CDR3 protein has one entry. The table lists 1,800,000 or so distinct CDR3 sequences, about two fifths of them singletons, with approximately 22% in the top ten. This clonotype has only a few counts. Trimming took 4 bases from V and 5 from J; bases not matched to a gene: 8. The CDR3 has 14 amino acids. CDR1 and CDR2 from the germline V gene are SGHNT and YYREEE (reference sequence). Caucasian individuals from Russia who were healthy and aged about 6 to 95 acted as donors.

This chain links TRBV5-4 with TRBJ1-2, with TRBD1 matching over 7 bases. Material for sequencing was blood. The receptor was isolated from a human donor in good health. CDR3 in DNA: TGTGCCAGCAGCACGGGGACAGATTATTATGGCTACACCTTC. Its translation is CASSTGTDYYGYTF.